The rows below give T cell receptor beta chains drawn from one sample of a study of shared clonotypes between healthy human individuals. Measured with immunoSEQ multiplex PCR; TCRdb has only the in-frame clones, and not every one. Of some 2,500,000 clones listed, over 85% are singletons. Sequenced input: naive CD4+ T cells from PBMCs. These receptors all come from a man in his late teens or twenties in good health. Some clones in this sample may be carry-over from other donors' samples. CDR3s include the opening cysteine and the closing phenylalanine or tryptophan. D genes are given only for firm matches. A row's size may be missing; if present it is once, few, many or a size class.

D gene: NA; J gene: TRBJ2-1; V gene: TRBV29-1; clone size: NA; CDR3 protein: CSVEQGEDEQFF; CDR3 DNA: TGCAGCGTTGAGCAGGGGGAGGATGAGCAGTTCTTC
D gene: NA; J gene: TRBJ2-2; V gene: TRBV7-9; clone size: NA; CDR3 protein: CASSSPGELFF; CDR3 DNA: TGTGCCAGCAGCTCACCCGGGGAGCTGTTTTTT
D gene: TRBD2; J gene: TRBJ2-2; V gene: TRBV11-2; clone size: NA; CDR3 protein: CASSLGREGRRTGELFF; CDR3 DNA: TGTGCCAGCAGCTTGGGTCGGGAGGGCCGACGAACCGGGGAGCTGTTTTTT
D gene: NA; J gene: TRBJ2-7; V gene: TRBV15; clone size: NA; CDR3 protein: CATSRGDGVYEQYF; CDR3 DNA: TGTGCCACCAGCAGAGGAGACGGAGTCTACGAGCAGTACTTC
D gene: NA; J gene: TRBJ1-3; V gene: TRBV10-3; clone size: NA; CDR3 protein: CAISESRASGSISGNTIYF; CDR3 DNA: TGTGCCATCAGTGAGTCGCGGGCATCAGGGTCAATCTCTGGAAACACCATATATTTT
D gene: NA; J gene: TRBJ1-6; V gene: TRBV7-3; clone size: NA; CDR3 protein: CASSRGRGPGPSPLHF; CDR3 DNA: TGTGCCAGCAGCCGAGGGAGGGGACCCGGCCCTTCACCCCTCCACTTT
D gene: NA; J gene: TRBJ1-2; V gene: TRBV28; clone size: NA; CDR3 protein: CASSSGGYGYTF; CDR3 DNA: TGTGCCAGCAGTTCGGGCGGGTACGGCTACACCTTC
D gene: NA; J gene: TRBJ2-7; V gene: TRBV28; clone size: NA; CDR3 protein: CASWGTPYEQYF; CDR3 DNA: TGTGCCAGCTGGGGGACCCCCTACGAGCAGTACTTC
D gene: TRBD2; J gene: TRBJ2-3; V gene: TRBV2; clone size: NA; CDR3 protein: CASSVRWTSGTASTDTQYF; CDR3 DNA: TGTGCCAGCAGTGTACGGTGGACTAGCGGGACCGCTAGCACAGATACGCAGTATTTT
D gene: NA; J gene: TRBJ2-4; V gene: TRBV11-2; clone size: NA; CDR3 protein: CASSFYNIQYF; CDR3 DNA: TGTGCCAGCAGCTTCTATAACATTCAGTACTTC
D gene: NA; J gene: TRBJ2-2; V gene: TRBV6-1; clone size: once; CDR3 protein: CASSTLRHGELFF; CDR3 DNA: TGTGCCAGCAGTACCCTCAGGCACGGGGAGCTGTTTTTT
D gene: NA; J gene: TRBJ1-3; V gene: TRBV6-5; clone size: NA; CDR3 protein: CASRSGSGNTIYF; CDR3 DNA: TGTGCCAGCCGAAGTGGGTCTGGAAACACCATATATTTT
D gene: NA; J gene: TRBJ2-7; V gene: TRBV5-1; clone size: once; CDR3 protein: CASSLVSVGGSYEQYF; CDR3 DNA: TGCGCCAGCAGCTTGGTTTCTGTGGGGGGCTCCTACGAGCAGTACTTC
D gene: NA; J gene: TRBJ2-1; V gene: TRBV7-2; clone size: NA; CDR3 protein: CASSAPSAGRGAEQFF; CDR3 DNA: TGTGCCAGCAGCGCCCCGTCTGCCGGGCGAGGGGCTGAGCAGTTCTTC
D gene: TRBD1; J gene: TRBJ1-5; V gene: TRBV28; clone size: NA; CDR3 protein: CASSHHPSGTGGRQPQHF; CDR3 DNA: TGTGCCAGCAGTCACCACCCGTCCGGGACAGGGGGCCGTCAGCCCCAGCATTTT
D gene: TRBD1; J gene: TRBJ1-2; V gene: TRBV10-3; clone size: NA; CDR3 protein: CAISDHTGVYGYTF; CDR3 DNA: TGTGCCATCAGTGATCACACAGGGGTCTATGGCTACACCTTC
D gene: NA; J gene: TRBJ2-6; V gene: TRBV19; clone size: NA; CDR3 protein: CASARGGSGANVLTF; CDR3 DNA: TGTGCCAGTGCCAGGGGAGGCTCTGGGGCCAACGTCCTGACTTTC
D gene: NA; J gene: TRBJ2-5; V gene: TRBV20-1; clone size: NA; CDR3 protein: CSATQETQYF; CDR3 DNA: TGCAGTGCGACTCAAGAGACCCAGTACTTC
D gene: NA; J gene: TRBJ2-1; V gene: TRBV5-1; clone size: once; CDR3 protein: CASSLGSGYNEQFF; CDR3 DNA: TGCGCCAGCAGCTTGGGTTCAGGGTACAATGAGCAGTTCTTC
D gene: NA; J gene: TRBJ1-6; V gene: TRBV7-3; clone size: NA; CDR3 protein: CASSLLGNSPLHF; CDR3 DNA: TGTGCCAGCAGCCTGTTGGGGAATTCACCCCTCCACTTT
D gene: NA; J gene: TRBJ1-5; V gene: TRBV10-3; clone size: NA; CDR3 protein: CAISDNSNQPQHF; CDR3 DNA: TGTGCCATCAGTGATAATAGCAATCAGCCCCAGCATTTT
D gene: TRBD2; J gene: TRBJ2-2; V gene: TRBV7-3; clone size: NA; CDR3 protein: CASSQGLGLTGELFF; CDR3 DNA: TGTGCCAGCAGCCAAGGACTAGGCCTCACCGGGGAGCTGTTTTTT
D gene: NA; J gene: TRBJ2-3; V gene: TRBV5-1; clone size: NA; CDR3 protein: CASSYREGADTQYF; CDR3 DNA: TGCGCCAGCAGCTACAGGGAGGGGGCAGATACGCAGTATTTT
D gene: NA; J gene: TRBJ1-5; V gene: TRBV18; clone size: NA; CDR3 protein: CASSPSSAGAGGPQHF; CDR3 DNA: TGTGCCAGCTCACCCTCCTCGGCGGGGGCTGGGGGGCCCCAGCATTTT
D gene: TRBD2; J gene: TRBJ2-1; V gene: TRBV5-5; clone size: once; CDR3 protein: CASSLTSTAGGRVYEQFF; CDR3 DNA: TGTGCCAGCAGCTTAACATCTACAGCGGGAGGGCGGGTATATGAGCAGTTCTTC
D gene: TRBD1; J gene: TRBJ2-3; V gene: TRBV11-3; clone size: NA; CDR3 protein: CASSLTGAGDTQYF; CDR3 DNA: TGTGCCAGCAGCTTGACAGGGGCGGGAGATACGCAGTATTTT
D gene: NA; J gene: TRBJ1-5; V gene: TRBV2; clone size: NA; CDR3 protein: CASSQNAGQPQHF; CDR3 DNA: TGTGCCAGCAGTCAAAACGCGGGTCAGCCCCAGCATTTT
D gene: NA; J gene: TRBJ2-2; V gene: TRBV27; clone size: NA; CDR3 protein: CASSQPYGTLNTGELFF; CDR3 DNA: TGTGCCAGCAGTCAACCATATGGGACTCTCAACACCGGGGAGCTGTTTTTT
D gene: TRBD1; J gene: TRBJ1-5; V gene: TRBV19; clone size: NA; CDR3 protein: CASSIAATGGQPQHF; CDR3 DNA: TGTGCCAGTAGTATAGCCGCGACAGGGGGTCAGCCCCAGCATTTT
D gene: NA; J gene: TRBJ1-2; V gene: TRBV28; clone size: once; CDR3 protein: CASNQGLNGYTF; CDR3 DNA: TGTGCCAGCAACCAGGGACTTAATGGCTACACCTTC
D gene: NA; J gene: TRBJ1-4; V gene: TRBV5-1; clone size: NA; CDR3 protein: CASSLEGGKEKLFF; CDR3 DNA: TGCGCCAGCAGCTTGGAGGGAGGGAAGGAAAAACTGTTTTTT
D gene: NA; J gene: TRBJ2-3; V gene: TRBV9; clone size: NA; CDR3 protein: CASSAGTTDTQYF; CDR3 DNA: TGTGCCAGCAGCGCTGGGACTACAGATACGCAGTATTTT
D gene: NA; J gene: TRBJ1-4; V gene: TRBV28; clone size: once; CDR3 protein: CASSLGQFNEKLFF; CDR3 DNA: TGTGCCAGCAGCCTCGGGCAGTTTAATGAAAAACTGTTTTTT
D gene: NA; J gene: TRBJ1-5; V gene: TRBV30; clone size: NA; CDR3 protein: CAWRHRNRAGQPQHF; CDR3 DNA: TGTGCCTGGAGACACCGCAACAGGGCGGGTCAGCCCCAGCATTTT
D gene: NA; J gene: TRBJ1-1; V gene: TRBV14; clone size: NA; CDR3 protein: CASSPTWGNTEAFF; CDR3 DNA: TGTGCCAGCAGCCCCACTTGGGGAAACACTGAAGCTTTCTTT
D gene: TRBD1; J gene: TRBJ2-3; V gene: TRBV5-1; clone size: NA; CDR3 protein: CASTLNRGQTDTQYF; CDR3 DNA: TGCGCCAGCACCCTCAACAGGGGGCAAACAGATACGCAGTATTTT
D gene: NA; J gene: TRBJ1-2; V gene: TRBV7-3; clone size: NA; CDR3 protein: CASSFVGANGYTF; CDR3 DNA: TGTGCCAGCAGCTTCGTAGGGGCGAACGGCTACACCTTC
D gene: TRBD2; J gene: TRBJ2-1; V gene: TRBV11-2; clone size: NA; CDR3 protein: CASSLDRTSGRAADEQFF; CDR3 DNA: TGTGCCAGCAGCTTAGATCGGACTAGCGGGAGGGCCGCCGATGAGCAGTTCTTC
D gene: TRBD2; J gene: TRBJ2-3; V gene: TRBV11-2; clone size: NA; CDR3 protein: CASSWPSGSSRRSKDTQYF; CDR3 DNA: TGTGCCAGCAGCTGGCCCAGCGGGAGTAGTAGGCGGTCAAAAGATACGCAGTATTTT
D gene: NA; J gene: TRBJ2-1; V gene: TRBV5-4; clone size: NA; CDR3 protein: CASSRPKIDGNEQFF; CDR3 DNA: TGTGCCAGCAGCCGACCAAAAATCGACGGGAATGAGCAGTTCTTC
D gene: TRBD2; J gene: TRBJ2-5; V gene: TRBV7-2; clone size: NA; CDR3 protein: CASSLGSGREGETQYF; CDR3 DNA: TGTGCCAGCAGCTTAGGCTCGGGCAGGGAGGGAGAGACCCAGTACTTC
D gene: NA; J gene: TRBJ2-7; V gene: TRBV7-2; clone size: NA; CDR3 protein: CASSLAGTQAYEQYF; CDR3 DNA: TGTGCCAGCAGCTTAGCCGGGACCCAGGCCTACGAGCAGTACTTC
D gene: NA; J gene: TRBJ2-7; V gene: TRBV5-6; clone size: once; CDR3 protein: CASSLQTSFYEQYF; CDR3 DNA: TGTGCCAGCAGCTTGCAGACTAGTTTTTACGAGCAGTACTTC